This T cell receptor (beta chain) emerged from a study of human T cells and chemical hapten exposure (dated by TCRdb to 2020 to 2023). Turning to the overall study: For sensitization, 2% DPC in acetone was applied to a roughly 2 cm by roughly 2 cm area of upper inner arm skin. Patients additionally received weekly therapeutic DPC doses to the scalp throughout the roughly 25-week study period. Patch testing on the upper back used Finn chambers containing 0.01% DPC, with scoring done after 6 days according to International Contact Dermatitis Research Group standards. Most of the patients in the cohort were female, and the cohort covered alopecia areata with under or over 50% scalp involvement, alopecia totalis and alopecia universalis. Libraries were pooled for sequencing, and per-sample TCR yields varied mainly because of small differences in library volumes within the pool. The study tracked peripheral blood TCR repertoire changes in vivo during primary and secondary sensitization to the hapten diphenylcyclopropenone (DPC) in alopecia patients. Blood samples were taken from patients before sensitization (week 0) and then at 2, 6 and about 24 weeks after DPC sensitization. Roughly 30 alopecia patients provided blood for TCR sequencing at one to four time points (pre-sensitization, 2, 6 and 24 weeks). Beyond this particular receptor, the publication reports: Patch test score was positively correlated with the number of PT1 expanded TCRs, with significance at thresholds 8, 16 and 32 but not at 4. After repeated subsampling, the strength of the expansion versus patch-test correlation and the threshold at which it became significant changed. Alopecia, a presumed autoimmune disease, was present in all patients, so the immune response of the patients might differ from that of healthy individuals. DPC sensitization did not change the number of TCRs with a frequency above 1 in 1000, and there was no evidence of changes in global repertoire structure. Expanded TCRs formed significantly more large CDR3 similarity clusters than pre-sensitization or healthy control sets, consistent with antigen-driven responses.

According to the germline V gene, CDR1 reads SGHTA and CDR2 reads FQGNSA. V is cut by 4 bases and J by 0 bases, and the space between the germline ends is 13 bases. The CDR3 numbers 16 residues from cysteine through phenylalanine. Here the CDR3 DNA is all that survives: 48 bases in frame from base 1. The sample's time point label, in plain terms: patch test 2, 6 weeks after DPC sensitization. The treatment or condition label, read with the paper, signifies: therapeutic diphenylcyclopropenone sensitization with weekly scalp DPC. At every patch-test visit, the blood draw took place before the patch test was put on. Eligible patients were aged 18 to 70, diagnosed with alopecia, deemed suitable for DPC therapy, and excluded if pregnant. Total RNA was isolated from unfractionated whole blood collected in Tempus Blood RNA tubes. Library preparation used RACE. TCRdb lists the instrument as NextSeq 500. During library preparation, unique molecular identifiers were attached to individual cDNA molecules so that TCRs could be counted quantitatively and reproducibly. From each blood RNA sample, both TCR alpha and TCR beta chains were sequenced. From the authors' description of their analysis: A median of about 87,000 TCRs per sample was observed, with a range of roughly 20,000 to 700,000. V, J and CDR3 annotation of the TCR reads was performed with the Decombinator software suite. For PS versus PT1 abundance plots, all samples were subsampled to the same number of TCRs (28,000). TCRs were defined as expanded if absent before sensitization and observed at least eight times at the 2-week time point. In-frame beta chains were kept once TCRdb had trimmed the public reads at Q25 with fastp and called clones with MiXCR. Identical CDR3 protein sequences are pooled into one entry, listed with their most common genes and DNA. In this record, the V and J calls reflect TCRdb's handling and not the investigators' own analysis. The sample table lists 95,000 or so distinct CDR3 sequences, about an eighth of them with a count of one. The ten largest account for 3.2% of the sample.

Comments on this clonotype: No cognate antigen has been identified for it. No base quality information exists; no much larger clone differs at one position.

This specimen consisted of whole blood, obtained in connection with sensitization to the hapten diphenylcyclopropenone (DPC). The rearranged segments are TRBV7-2 and TRBJ1-3, and TRBD1 may be the D gene, going by 6 matching bases. This TCR derives from a woman between 40 and 50 years old with alopecia areata. Some clones in this sample may be carry-over from other donors' samples. Here is the DNA: TGTGCCAGCAGCTCCGGACAGTTGAGCTCTGGAAACACCATATATTTT. This gives the protein CASSSGQLSSGNTIYF. This CDR3, with the reference TRBV7-2 and TRBJ1-3 proteins standing in past its ends, gives the full variable domain GAGVSQSPSNKVTEKGKDVELRCDPISGHTALYWYRQSLGQGLEFLIYFQGNSAPDKSGLPSDRFSAERTGGSVSTLTIQRTQQEDSAVYLCASSSGQLSSGNTIYFGEGSWLTVV.